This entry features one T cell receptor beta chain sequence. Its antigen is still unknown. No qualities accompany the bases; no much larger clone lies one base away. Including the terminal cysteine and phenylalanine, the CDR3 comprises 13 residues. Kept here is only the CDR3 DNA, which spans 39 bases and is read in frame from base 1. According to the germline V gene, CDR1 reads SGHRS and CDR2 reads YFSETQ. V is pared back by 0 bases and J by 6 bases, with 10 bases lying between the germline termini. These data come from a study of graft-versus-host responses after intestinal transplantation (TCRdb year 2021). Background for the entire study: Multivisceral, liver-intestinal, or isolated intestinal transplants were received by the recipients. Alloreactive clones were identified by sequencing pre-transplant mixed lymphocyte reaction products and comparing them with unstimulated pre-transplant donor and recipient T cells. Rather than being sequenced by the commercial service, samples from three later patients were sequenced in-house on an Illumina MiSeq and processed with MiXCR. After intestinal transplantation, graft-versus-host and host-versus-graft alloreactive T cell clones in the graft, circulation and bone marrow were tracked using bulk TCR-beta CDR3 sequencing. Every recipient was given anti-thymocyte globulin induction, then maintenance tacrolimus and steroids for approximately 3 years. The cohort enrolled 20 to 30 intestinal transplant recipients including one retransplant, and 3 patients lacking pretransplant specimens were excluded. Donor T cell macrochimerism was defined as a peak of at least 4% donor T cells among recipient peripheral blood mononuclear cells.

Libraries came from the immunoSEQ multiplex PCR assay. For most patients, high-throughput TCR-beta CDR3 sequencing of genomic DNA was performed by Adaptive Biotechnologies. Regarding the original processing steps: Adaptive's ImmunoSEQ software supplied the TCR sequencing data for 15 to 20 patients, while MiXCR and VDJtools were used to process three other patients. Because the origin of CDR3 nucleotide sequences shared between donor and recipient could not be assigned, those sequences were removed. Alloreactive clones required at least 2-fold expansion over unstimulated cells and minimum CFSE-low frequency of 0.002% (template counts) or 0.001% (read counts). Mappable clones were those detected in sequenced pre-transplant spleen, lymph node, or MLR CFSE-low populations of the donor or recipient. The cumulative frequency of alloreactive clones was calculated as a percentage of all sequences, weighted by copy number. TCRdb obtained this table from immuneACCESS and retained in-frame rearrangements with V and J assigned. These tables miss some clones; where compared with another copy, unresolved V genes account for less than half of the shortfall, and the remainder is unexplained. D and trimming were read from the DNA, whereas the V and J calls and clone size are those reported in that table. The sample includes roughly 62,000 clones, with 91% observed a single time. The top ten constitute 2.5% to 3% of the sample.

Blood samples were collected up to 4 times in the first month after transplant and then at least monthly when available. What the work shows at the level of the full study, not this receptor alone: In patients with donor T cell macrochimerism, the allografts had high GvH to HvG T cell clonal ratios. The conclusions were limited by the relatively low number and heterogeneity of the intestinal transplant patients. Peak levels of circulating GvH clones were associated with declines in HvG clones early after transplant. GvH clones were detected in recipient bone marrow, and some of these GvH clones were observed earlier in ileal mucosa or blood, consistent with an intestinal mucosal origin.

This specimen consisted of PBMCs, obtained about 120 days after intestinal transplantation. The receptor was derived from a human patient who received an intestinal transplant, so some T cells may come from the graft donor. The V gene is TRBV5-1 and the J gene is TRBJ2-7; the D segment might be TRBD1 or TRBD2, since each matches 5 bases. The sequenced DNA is TGCGCCAGCAGCTTGGAAGGGACGCGCGAGCAGTACTTC. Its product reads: CASSLEGTREQYF.